This T cell receptor beta chain originates from a study of T cell changes during pregnancy in multiple sclerosis. Clones were sequenced by immunoSEQ multiplex PCR, and TCRdb holds only the in-frame ones, with some missing. Of tens of thousands of clones listed, 90% are singletons. The TCR was taken from a female donor in good health, enrolled as a control in a pregnancy study. The material sequenced was peripheral blood, taken in the third trimester of pregnancy.

The CDR3 protein is CASSEIGGAGANVLTF. The CDR3 coding sequence is TGTGCCAGCAGTGAGATAGGGGGAGCTGGGGCCAACGTCCTGACTTTC. V and J are TRBV2 and TRBJ2-6; D possibly corresponds to TRBD1 (6 bases). This CDR3 is built from 16 residues. Looked up from germline, CDR1 is SNHLY and CDR2 is FYNNEI. Between the trimmed V and J ends, which lost 3 bases and 2 bases, there was a span of 11 bases.